The 20 T cell receptor beta chains below all came from one sample that was sequenced in a study of EBV T-cell therapy then PD-1 blockade in nasopharyngeal carcinoma. The repertoire was sequenced with immunoSEQ multiplex PCR; TCRdb's copy has only in-frame clones and lacks some. The data contain 22,000 or so clones, 82% of them singletons. These receptors lack a known antigen. Treatment in this sample: AdE1-LMPpoly-expanded autologous EBV-specific T-cell therapy followed by anti-PD-1 nivolumab. The material was CD8+ T cells from blood, obtained at day -245 from a patient whose treatment included autologous EBV-specific T cells and nivolumab. The receptors shown here come from a man aged 35 to 55 with nasopharyngeal carcinoma.

This chain links TRBV7-6 with TRBJ2-3; TRBD2 matches at 8 bases. The CDR3 spans 16 residues. Germline CDR1 reads SGHVS; CDR2 reads FNYEAQ. V lost 1 base to trimming and J lost 4 bases; unmatched junction nucleotides: 7. CDR3 sequence reads: CASSLVFSGEADTQYF. In DNA form, the CDR3 reads TGTGCCAGCAGCTTAGTATTTAGCGGGGAGGCAGATACGCAGTATTTT.

This clone is medium-sized. This same CDR3 is encoded by further DNA sequences in the sample. The V and J genes are TRBV18 and TRBJ1-2; D perhaps matches TRBD1 (5 bases). Trimming removed 0 bases from V and 0 bases from J, with 5 bases in between. CDR1 and CDR2 (germline): KGHSH, LQKENI. CDR3 size: 14 residues. CDR3 DNA: TGTGCCAGCTCACCACCGGACACTAACTATGGCTACACCTTC. Translated, it gives CASSPPDTNYGYTF.

By sample fraction, this clone is medium-sized. The chain carries TRBV6-2 or TRBV6-3 and TRBJ1-3; D is unclear. The CDR3 is 13 amino acids. In germline, CDR1 is MNHEY, CDR2 SVGEGT. V lost 4 bases to trimming and J lost 8 bases, with 12 bases between them. The CDR3 region is CASSLFLRDTIYF. For the CDR3, the DNA is TGTGCCAGCAGTTTATTCCTCCGAGACACCATATATTTT.

CDR3: CASSLLLTEAFF. The CDR3 coding sequence is TGTGCCAGCAGTTTACTGCTCACTGAAGCTTTCTTT. This chain uses TRBV12-3 or TRBV12-4 with TRBJ1-1; no reliable D call. CDR3 size: 12 residues. With 2 bases removed from V and 4 bases from J, the gap between germline ends came to 5 bases.

The gene calls are TRBV4-1 and TRBJ2-2; TRBD2 is a possible D gene (6 bases). This CDR3 is built from 15 residues. V lost 0 bases and J 5 bases, leaving 10 bases between the germline ends. CDR1 and CDR2 (germline): MGHRA, YSYEKL. The CDR3 protein is CASSQEARGTGELFF. In DNA form, the CDR3 reads TGCGCCAGCAGCCAAGAGGCCCGGGGGACCGGGGAGCTGTTTTTT.

V and J are TRBV10-3 and TRBJ2-3; D call uncertain. The V and J ends lost 2 bases and 2 bases respectively, with 11 bases between them. Germline V gene lookup returns CDR1 ENHRY and CDR2 SYGVKD. The CDR3 spans 15 residues. The CDR3 reads CAISERQASTDTQYF. Written as DNA, the CDR3 is TGTGCCATCAGTGAGAGGCAGGCGTCCACAGATACGCAGTATTTT.

In the case of this clone: Other nucleotide sequences from this sample produce the same CDR3. The chain carries TRBV9 and TRBJ2-3; the match to TRBD2 covers 7 bases. J lost 0 bases, V lost 3 bases, and 1 base had no gene match. CDR1 is SGDLS and CDR2 is YYNGEE in the germline V gene. CDR3 length: 14 amino acids. The CDR3 is CASSEAGSTDTQYF. The CDR3 bases are TGTGCCAGCAGCGAAGCGGGGAGCACAGATACGCAGTATTTT.

This clone came up a few times. This rearrangement joins TRBV4-1 to TRBJ2-7; D gene uncertain. CDR1 MGHRA and CDR2 YSYEKL come from the germline V gene. The CDR3 runs 16 residues. The ends were cut back, 2 bases at V and 2 bases at J, with 16 bases in the middle. The CDR3 here is CASSQISFGGTYEQYF. The CDR3 region has the DNA TGCGCCAGCAGCCAAATATCGTTTGGCGGTACCTACGAGCAGTACTTC.

The rearrangement uses TRBV7-9 and TRBJ2-3; 7 bases fit TRBD2. J gave up 0 bases and V 3 bases, and 3 bases lay outside the gene matches. The CDR3 is 15 amino acids. Germline V gene data show CDR1 as SEHNR and CDR2 as FQNEAQ (reference sequence). In DNA, the CDR3 is TGTGCCAGCAGCTTGGGACTACAGAGCACAGATACGCAGTATTTT. Its protein product is CASSLGLQSTDTQYF.

This chain joins TRBV24-1 and TRBJ2-1; D gene uncertain. V lost 1 base to trimming and J lost 8 bases, with 2 bases between them. Germline V CDR1 and CDR2: KGHDR, SFDVKD. The CDR3 sequence is 11 residues long. This chain's CDR3 is CATSDFDEQFF. The CDR3 DNA sequence: TGTGCCACCAGTGATTTTGATGAGCAGTTCTTC.

The chain is built from TRBV2 and TRBJ2-3, with TRBD1 matching 10 bases. This CDR3 is 12 amino acids long. Unmatched junction bases numbered 0, after V lost 11 bases and J lost 1 base. Per germline, CDR1 SNHLY and CDR2 FYNNEI. The CDR3 protein is CAGTGGTDTQYF. The CDR3 DNA follows: TGTGCCGGGACAGGGGGCACAGATACGCAGTATTTT. The full variable domain, rest sourced from reference TRBV2 and TRBJ2-3, is EPEVTQTPSHQVTQMGQEVILRCVPISNHLYFYWYRQILGQKVEFLVSFYNNEISEKSEIFDDQFSVERPDGSNFTLKIRSTKLEDSAMYFCAGTGGTDTQYFGPGTRLTVL.

The chain employs TRBV5-1 and TRBJ2-3; 10 bases agree with TRBD2. CDR3 length equals 18 residues. V was pared by 0 bases and J by 5 bases, with 12 bases of the junction left unmatched. Germline-derived CDR1 and CDR2 are SGHRS and YFSETQ. CDR3 in DNA: TGCGCCAGCAGCTTGGACATCGGTCAGCGGGGGGGCGTAGATACGCAGTATTTT. It encodes CASSLDIGQRGGVDTQYF.

The J gene is TRBJ1-5, the V gene TRBV7-9; TRBD1 matches 8 bases. The germline V gene has CDR1 SEHNR and CDR2 FQNEAQ (reference sequence). This CDR3 spans 16 amino acids. Trimming at V came to 5 bases and at J to 3 bases, leaving 9 bases not matched to a gene. Here the CDR3 reads CASSAPTGEVNQPQHF. The CDR3 coding sequence is TGTGCCAGCAGCGCCCCGACAGGGGAGGTCAATCAGCCCCAGCATTTT.

The chain combines TRBV6-5 with TRBJ1-2; D is ambiguous. CDR3 length equals 15 residues. Trimming removed 6 bases at V and 2 bases at J, with 16 bases between. CDR1 MNHEY and CDR2 SVGAGI come from the germline V gene. CDR3 amino acids: CASSRTQFGNYGYTF. The CDR3 DNA follows: TGTGCCAGCAGCCGTACACAATTCGGGAACTATGGCTACACCTTC.

This clone counts as medium-sized. This chain uses TRBV29-1 with TRBJ1-1; unclear D gene. V was clipped by 3 bases and J by 1 base, with 12 bases between them. This CDR3 has 14 residues. Germline V lookup: CDR1 SQVTM, CDR2 ANQGSEA. CDR3 in amino acids: CSVDLGRQNTEAFF. The DNA for the CDR3 is TGCAGCGTTGATCTCGGACGCCAGAACACTGAAGCTTTCTTT.

The chain recombines TRBV7-9 with TRBJ2-7; D is perhaps TRBD1 or TRBD2 (5 bases each). Germline V gene data show CDR1 as SEHNR and CDR2 as FQNEAQ (reference sequence). The CDR3 covers 13 residues. Trimming removed 5 bases from V and 3 bases from J, with 11 bases in between. The CDR3 DNA reads TGTGCCAGCAGCATCCGGGACGGCTACGAGCAGTACTTC. Its translation is CASSIRDGYEQYF.

For the CDR3, the DNA is TGTGCCAGCAGCTTAGGACTAGCGCCCAAAAACATTCAGTACTTC. It yields the protein CASSLGLAPKNIQYF. The V call is TRBV7-2, the J call TRBJ2-4, with TRBD2 identical over 8 bases. Germline-derived CDR1 and CDR2 are SGHTA and FQGNSA. The CDR3 contains 15 residues. V dropped 1 base and J dropped 2; count of bases not matched to a gene: 1.

The genes are TRBV7-2 and TRBJ2-7, with D perhaps TRBD2 (5 bases). From germline, CDR1 is SGHTA and CDR2 FQGNSA. The germline V and J ends were trimmed by 6 bases and 5 bases, with 20 bases remaining between them. The CDR3 runs 15 residues. CDR3: CASSPAGSRGHEQYF. Here the CDR3 DNA reads TGTGCCAGCAGTCCAGCCGGGTCCCGGGGTCACGAGCAGTACTTC.

The chain uses TRBV4-1 and TRBJ2-5; the D is unclear. V shed 1 base and J shed 5 bases, with 17 bases lying between them. Germline V gives CDR1 MGHRA, CDR2 YSYEKL. The CDR3 is 16 amino acids. This CDR3 reads CASSQAPPTGRETQYF. DNA of the CDR3: TGCGCCAGCAGCCAAGCTCCCCCTACTGGCAGGGAGACCCAGTACTTC.

The chain employs TRBV27 and TRBJ1-4; D ambiguous. Per germline, CDR1 MNHEY and CDR2 SMNVEV (reference sequence). The CDR3 totals 16 residues. Trimming shortened V by 3 bases and J by 0 bases, and 11 bases separated the two germline ends. This CDR3 is CASSLYPGSTNEKLFF. The CDR3 DNA follows: TGTGCCAGCAGTTTGTACCCCGGGTCAACTAATGAAAAACTGTTTTTT.